This T cell receptor (beta chain) comes out of a study of blood T cell repertoires in COVID-19. Generated by immunoSEQ multiplex PCR, the TCRdb table keeps only in-frame clones and is missing some. This sample has more than 65,000 clones, with 80% found just once. The CDR3 has 15 amino acids. The germline V and J ends were trimmed by 2 bases and 4 bases, with 12 bases remaining between them. Germline loops: CDR1 MNHNY, CDR2 SVGAGI (reference sequence). This TCR was sampled from a man aged 55-75 years with active or convalescent COVID-19. J is TRBJ2-1 and V is TRBV6-6; tentative D call: TRBD1 (5 bases). The source material was peripheral blood. CDR3 protein: CASSYGGHHYNEQFF. DNA for the CDR3: TGTGCCAGCAGTTACGGCGGACATCATTACAATGAGCAGTTCTTC.